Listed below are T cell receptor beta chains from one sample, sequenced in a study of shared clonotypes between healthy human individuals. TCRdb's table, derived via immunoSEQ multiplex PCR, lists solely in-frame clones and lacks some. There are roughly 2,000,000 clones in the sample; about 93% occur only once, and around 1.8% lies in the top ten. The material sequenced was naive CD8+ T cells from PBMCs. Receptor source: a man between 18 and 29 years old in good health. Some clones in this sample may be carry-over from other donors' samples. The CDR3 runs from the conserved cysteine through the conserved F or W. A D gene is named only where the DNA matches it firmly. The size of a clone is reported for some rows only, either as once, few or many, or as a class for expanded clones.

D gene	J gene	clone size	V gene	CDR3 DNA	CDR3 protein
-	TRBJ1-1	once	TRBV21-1	TGTGCCAGCAGCAAAGTGGGGAAATTGACAGGGAACGTGAACACTGAAGCTTTCTTT	CASSKVGKLTGNVNTEAFF
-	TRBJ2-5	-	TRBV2	TGTGCCAGCAGTGAAGCGTGGAAGGGGGGAACAGAGACCCAGTACTTC	CASSEAWKGGTETQYF
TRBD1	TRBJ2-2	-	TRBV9	TGTGCCAGCAGCGTAGGCAGGGGGAGAAAAGGCGGGGAGCTGTTTTTT	CASSVGRGRKGGELFF
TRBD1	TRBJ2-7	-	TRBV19	TGTGCCAGTGGAAACAGGGGCTACGAGCAGTACTTC	CASGNRGYEQYF
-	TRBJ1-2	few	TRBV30	TGTGCCTGGAGTGGAGATGGGGGCGGCTATGGCTACACCTTC	CAWSGDGGGYGYTF
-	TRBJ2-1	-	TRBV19	TGTGCCAGTAGTATAGGGCTCTTACCTTACAATGAGCAGTTCTTC	CASSIGLLPYNEQFF
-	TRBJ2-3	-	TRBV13	TGTGCCAGCAGCTTAAGGGACGGGCCTTCAGCAGATACGCAGTATTTT	CASSLRDGPSADTQYF
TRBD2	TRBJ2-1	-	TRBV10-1	TGCGCCAGCAGTGGGGCTAGCGGGATCGATGAGCAGTTCTTC	CASSGASGIDEQFF
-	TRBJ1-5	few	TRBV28	TGTGCCAGCAGTCCCCCGAAGGGGGGCGGTCAGCCCCAGCATTTT	CASSPPKGGGQPQHF
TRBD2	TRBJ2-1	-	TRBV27	TGTGCCAGCAGTTTACCCGGGACTAGCGGGAGCTCCTACAATGAGCAGTTCTTC	CASSLPGTSGSSYNEQFF
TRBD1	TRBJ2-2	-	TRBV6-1	TGTGCCAGCAGTGAATTTGGGACAGGGATATTTGGCACCGGGGAGCTGTTTTTT	CASSEFGTGIFGTGELFF
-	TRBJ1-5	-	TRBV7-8	TGTGCCAGCAGCTTAACTTTAATCCGGGGCGGTCAGCCCCAGCATTTT	CASSLTLIRGGQPQHF
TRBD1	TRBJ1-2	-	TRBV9	TGTGCCAGCAGCCAGGGACAGGCGATCTATGGCTACACCTTC	CASSQGQAIYGYTF
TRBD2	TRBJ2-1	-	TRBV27	TGTGCCAGCAGTTCGGGTTTCCGGGAGGGAATGAATGAGCAGTTCTTC	CASSSGFREGMNEQFF
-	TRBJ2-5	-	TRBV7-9	TGTGCCAGCAGCTTTCGGACAGTTCAAGAGACCCAGTACTTC	CASSFRTVQETQYF
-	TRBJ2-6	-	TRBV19	TGTGCCAGTAGTGGGGGACCGGGCTCTGGGGCCAACGTCCTGACTTTC	CASSGGPGSGANVLTF